The 32 T cell receptor beta chains below were found in one sample sequenced in a study of blood T cell repertoires in COVID-19. TCRdb's copy holds only in-frame clones and misses some; the assay was immunoSEQ multiplex PCR. Of about 99,000 clones detected, roughly 84% appear once; the ten largest clones hold less than 2%. The material sequenced was peripheral blood. The receptors come from a man aged 65-85 years with active or convalescent COVID-19.

CDR3 residues: CASSLGLAGLYEQFF. CDR3 nucleotides: TGTGCCAGCAGCCTGGGACTAGCGGGGCTGTATGAGCAGTTCTTC. The chain carries TRBV7-2 and TRBJ2-1; 13 nucleotides agree with TRBD2. After removal of 5 bases from V and 8 bases from J, the junction contained 6 bases not matched to a gene. The CDR3 consists of 15 residues. CDR1 is SGHTA, CDR2 FQGNSA, per germline.

The V call is TRBV5-4, the J call TRBJ1-1; no firm D call. CDR3 length: 14 amino acids. Germline CDR1 SGHNT, CDR2 YYREEE (reference sequence). The V end was cut by 5 bases, the J end by 2 bases, with 13 bases between. CDR3 sequence reads: CASRTGGRNTEAFF. The CDR3 region has the DNA TGTGCCAGCAGGACGGGAGGGCGAAACACTGAAGCTTTCTTT. Full variable domain (missing parts from reference TRBV5-4 and TRBJ1-1): ETGVTQSPTHLIKTRGQQVTLRCSSQSGHNTVSWYQQALGQGPQFIFQYYREEENGRGNFPPRFSGLQFPNYSSELNVNALELDDSALYLCASRTGGRNTEAFFGQGTRLTVV.

This clone showed up just once. This chain joins TRBV7-9 and TRBJ2-5, with a weak D call TRBD1 (6 bases). Trimming took off 5 bases at V and 2 bases at J, with 12 bases between the two ends. The length of the CDR3 is 14 residues. Germline CDR1 and CDR2: SEHNR and FQNEAQ (reference sequence). CDR3 sequence: CASSRRTVQETQYF. DNA for the CDR3: TGTGCCAGCAGCCGAAGGACAGTTCAAGAGACCCAGTACTTC.

The chain links TRBV20-1 to TRBJ2-5; 9 nucleotides agree with TRBD1. The CDR3 extends over 17 amino acids. Germline V gene sequence: CDR1 DFQATT, CDR2 SNEGSKA (reference sequence). The junction had 16 bases not matched to a gene; V was cut back by 3 bases and J by 5 bases. CDR3 sequence: CSASSRSGQGGLETQYF. Here the CDR3 DNA reads TGCAGTGCTAGTAGTAGATCGGGACAGGGTGGTTTGGAGACCCAGTACTTC.

This clone was observed a few times. CDR3 protein: CASSGRQGAKNIQYF. The CDR3 bases are TGTGCCAGCAGCGGAAGACAGGGAGCCAAAAACATTCAGTACTTC. This sequence joins TRBV6-2 or TRBV6-3 and TRBJ2-4; 7 bases agree with TRBD1. CDR3 length: 15 residues. Trimming took 6 bases from V and 0 from J; bases not matched to a gene: 5. CDR1 is MNHEY, CDR2 SVGEGT, per germline.

The V call is TRBV11-2, the J call TRBJ1-2; maybe TRBD1 (5 bases). V dropped 2 bases and J dropped 5 bases, with 15 bases sitting between them. This CDR3 has 15 residues. The germline CDR1 and CDR2 sequences are SGHAT and FQNNGV. CDR3 DNA: TGTGCCAGCAGCTTACAGCAGGGCTTTAGTTATGGCTACACCTTC. Its protein is CASSLQQGFSYGYTF.

The CDR3 DNA reads TGTGCCAGCACCCGGGACAGGGTCCATGGCTACACCTTC. Its translation: CASTRDRVHGYTF. The genes are TRBV28 and TRBJ1-2, with 9 bases aligning to TRBD1. Unmatched junction bases numbered 6, after V lost 7 bases and J lost 6 bases. There are 13 residues in the CDR3. Germline assignment: CDR1 MDHEN and CDR2 SYDVKM.

This rearrangement joins TRBV6-6 to TRBJ2-2, with 9 bases that match TRBD1. Germline trimming cut 5 bases from V and 4 bases from J; bases unmatched to any gene: 8. The germline V gene encodes CDR1 MNHNY and CDR2 SVGAGI (reference sequence). The CDR3 extends over 16 amino acids. The DNA for the CDR3 is TGTGCCAGCAGTCACCCCGGGACAGGGTCCACCGGGGAGCTGTTTTTT. This gives the protein CASSHPGTGSTGELFF.

About this clone itself: The sample contains more than one DNA sequence encoding this CDR3. The chain has TRBV15 and TRBJ1-5; D is uncertain. CDR3 size: 12 residues. CDR1 is LNHNV and CDR2 is YYDKDF in the germline V gene (reference sequence). Trimming removed 2 bases at V and 4 bases at J, with 3 bases between. The chain's CDR3 is CATSRLNQPQHF. The CDR3, as DNA: TGTGCCACCAGCAGACTTAATCAGCCCCAGCATTTT. Full variable domain (missing parts from reference TRBV15 and TRBJ1-5): DAMVIQNPRYQVTQFGKPVTLSCSQTLNHNVMYWYQQKSSQAPKLLFHYYDKDFNNEADTPDNFQSRRPNTSFCFLDIRSPGLGDTAMYLCATSRLNQPQHFGDGTRLSIL.

The CDR3 spells CASGAAGGGPIYGYTF. The DNA for the CDR3 is TGTGCCAGCGGAGCGGCCGGGGGGGGTCCAATATATGGCTACACCTTC. The chain uses TRBV2 and TRBJ1-2; possibly TRBD1 for D (5 bases). In germline, CDR1 is SNHLY, CDR2 FYNNEI. Trimming pared 8 bases from V and 5 bases from J, leaving 24 bases between. This CDR3 spans 16 amino acids.

This CDR3 is CASSFDRSEYEQYF. The CDR3, as DNA: TGTGCCAGCAGCTTTGACAGGAGCGAATACGAGCAGTACTTC. The chain employs TRBV7-2 and TRBJ2-7; D perhaps matches TRBD1 (6 bases). Germline assignment: CDR1 SGHTA and CDR2 FQGNSA. This CDR3 comprises 14 residues. V was cut by 3 bases and J by 4 bases, with 13 bases left in between.

The chain has TRBV30 and TRBJ1-2; a possible D gene is TRBD1 (6 bases). Trimming pared 4 bases from V and 8 bases from J, leaving 11 bases between. The CDR3 length is 11 residues. From germline, CDR1 is GTSNPN and CDR2 SVGIG (reference sequence). The CDR3 loop reads CAWIWTAGYTF. CDR3 coding DNA: TGTGCCTGGATCTGGACAGCGGGCTACACCTTC.

The rearrangement links TRBV19 to TRBJ1-6, with 7 nucleotides matching TRBD1. The CDR3 spans 16 residues. The V and J ends lost 3 bases and 9 bases, in that order; junction bases with no gene match: 11. CDR1 LNHDA and CDR2 SQIVND come from the germline V gene (reference sequence). This chain's CDR3 is CASSMVGQIDISPLHF. The CDR3 nucleotides read TGTGCCAGTAGTATGGTGGGACAGATCGATATTTCACCCCTCCACTTT. The complete variable domain, with remaining parts taken from reference TRBV19 and TRBJ1-6, reads DGGITQSPKYLFRKEGQNVTLSCEQNLNHDAMYWYRQDPGQGLRLIYYSQIVNDFQKGDIAEGYSVSREKKESFPLTVTSAQKNPTAFYLCASSMVGQIDISPLHFGNGTRLTVT.

The V call is TRBV7-8, the J call TRBJ2-5; no definite D call. The germline V and J ends were trimmed by 1 base and 10 bases, with 7 bases remaining between them. CDR1 is SGHVS, CDR2 FQNEAQ, per germline. The CDR3 is 11 residues long. CDR3 coding DNA: TGTGCCAGCAGCTTAGGTGTAATCCAGTACTTC. Protein sequence: CASSLGVIQYF.

This clone was detected a few times. This chain joins TRBV29-1 and TRBJ1-1; tentatively, D is TRBD1 (5 bases). The CDR3 contains 13 residues. Trimming took 7 bases from V and 0 from J, leaving 12 bases between them. Germline V gene data show CDR1 as SQVTM and CDR2 as ANQGSEA. The CDR3, as DNA: TGCAGCGCCGACCGACAGATGAACACTGAAGCTTTCTTT. Residues: CSADRQMNTEAFF. Variable domain in full (rest from reference TRBV29-1 and TRBJ1-1): SAVISQKPSRDICQRGTSLTIQCQVDSQVTMMFWYRQQPGQSLTLIATANQGSEATYESGFVIDKFPISRPNLTFSTLTVSNMSPEDSSIYLCSADRQMNTEAFFGQGTRLTVV.

This rearrangement joins TRBV6-5 to TRBJ2-5; D is undetermined. Trimming cost V 6 bases and J 5 bases, with 13 bases left between them. CDR1 MNHEY and CDR2 SVGAGI come from the germline V gene. The CDR3 runs 13 residues. Here the CDR3 reads CASRYGSGETQYF. CDR3 DNA sequence: TGTGCCAGCAGATATGGGTCCGGGGAGACCCAGTACTTC.

As to this clone: At one boundary the junction diverges from the germline segment, which might be a read error. V usage is TRBV4-2 and J usage is TRBJ2-1; 13 bases line up with TRBD2. The CDR3 has 15 amino acids. Per the germline V gene, CDR1 is LGHNA and CDR2 is YNFKEQ. The CDR3 sequence: CASSHTSGGANEQFF. The CDR3 DNA reads TGTGCCAGCAGCCATACTAGCGGGGGGGCAAATGAACAGTTCTTC.

The chain is built from TRBV19 and TRBJ2-2, with 8 bases that match TRBD2. This CDR3 region has 14 residues. Germline CDR1 reads LNHDA; CDR2 reads SQIVND (reference sequence). With 11 bases clipped from V and 6 bases from J, the junction kept 11 bases outside the gene matches. CDR3 in DNA: TGTGCCGGGACGGCGGGGGGAAACGCCGGGGAGCTGTTTTTT. It encodes CAGTAGGNAGELFF.

The V and J genes are TRBV7-3 and TRBJ2-3; 9 positions agree with TRBD2. The CDR3 runs 17 residues. Germline values: CDR1 SGHTA, CDR2 FQGTGA. V shed 6 bases and J 2 bases; nucleotides not matched to a gene: 12. DNA of the CDR3: TGTGCCAGCAGTCAACGGGCTAGCGGGGACAACACAGATACGCAGTATTTT. Its protein product is CASSQRASGDNTDTQYF.

The chain carries TRBV5-1 and TRBJ2-3, with D uncertain. This CDR3 spans 14 amino acids. Germline CDR1 reads SGHRS; CDR2 reads YFSETQ. V lost 0 bases and J lost 2, with 7 bases in between. CDR3 residues: CASSLEHLTDTQYF. The CDR3 DNA reads as TGCGCCAGCAGCTTGGAACATCTCACAGATACGCAGTATTTT.

This clone was seen just once. The chain is built from TRBV28 and TRBJ2-5; D is possibly TRBD1 (6 bases). Germline CDR1 reads MDHEN; CDR2 reads SYDVKM. Trimming stripped 6 bases from V and 5 bases from J, with 19 bases between. The CDR3 runs 15 residues. DNA for the CDR3: TGTGCCAGCAGCCCGTGGGACACCATCCGGGAGACCCAGTACTTC. Its protein is CASSPWDTIRETQYF.

The rearrangement joins TRBV12-3 or TRBV12-4 to TRBJ1-4, with D uncertain. This CDR3 comprises 13 residues. The V gene lost 1 base and the J gene lost 8 bases, with 8 bases spanning the gap. In DNA, the CDR3 is TGTGCCAGCAGTTTAGAGCCCCGGGAAAAACTGTTTTTT. This encodes CASSLEPREKLFF.

CDR3 in DNA: TGTGCCAGCCTCCGCGGGACCGGGGAGCTGTTTTTT. Amino acid sequence: CASLRGTGELFF. The chain joins TRBV7-9 to TRBJ2-2; weak D call: TRBD2 (5 bases). Per germline, CDR1 SEHNR and CDR2 FQNEAQ (reference sequence). This CDR3 comprises 12 residues. V was shortened by 8 bases and J by 5 bases, with 9 bases between the two germline ends.

J is TRBJ1-1 and V is TRBV9; D unclear. V lost 0 bases to trimming and J lost 8 bases, with 11 bases between them. CDR1 and CDR2 from the germline V gene are SGDLS and YYNGEE. The length of the CDR3 is 13 residues. The CDR3 nucleotides read TGTGCCAGCAGCGTAGCTGGCACCGCCGAAGCTTTCTTT. Translation gives CASSVAGTAEAFF.

The rearrangement links TRBV9 to TRBJ2-7, with 9 bases lining up with TRBD2. This CDR3 comprises 15 residues. The V gene's germline CDR1 is SGDLS and CDR2 YYNGEE. V shed 0 bases, J shed 3 bases, and the junction held 4 bases outside the gene matches. The CDR3 sequence is CASSVGLAGNYEQYF. As DNA, the CDR3 is TGTGCCAGCAGCGTAGGTCTAGCGGGGAACTACGAGCAGTACTTC.

This chain joins TRBV12-3 or TRBV12-4 and TRBJ1-1, with 7 bases aligning to TRBD1. V shed 6 bases and J 5 bases; nucleotides not matched to a gene: 6. The CDR3 spans 13 residues. As DNA, the CDR3 is TGTGCCAGCAGACGACAGGGAGGTACTGAAGCTTTCTTT. It is translated as CASRRQGGTEAFF.

A note on this clone: The same CDR3 also results from other DNA sequences found in this sample. The DNA for the CDR3 is TGTGCCAGCTCACCAGGGCTCAGCTACGAGCAGTACTTC. This sequence encodes CASSPGLSYEQYF. This chain connects TRBV18 to TRBJ2-7, with D unresolved. In germline, CDR1 is KGHSH, CDR2 LQKENI. The CDR3 sequence is 13 residues long. Trimming stripped 2 bases from V and 3 bases from J, with 8 bases between.

This clone appeared a single time. J is TRBJ2-3 and V is TRBV4-3, with D hard to call. The CDR3 is 15 residues long. Looked up from germline, CDR1 is LGHNA and CDR2 is YSLEER. Trimming took 1 base from V and 0 from J, leaving 8 bases between them. CDR3 bases: TGCGCCAGCAGCCAAGGTGGCTCTAGCACAGATACGCAGTATTTT. As protein: CASSQGGSSTDTQYF.

The chain carries TRBV27 and TRBJ2-1; D remains ambiguous. Between the trimmed V and J ends, which lost 3 bases and 4 bases, there was a span of 7 bases. Germline-derived CDR1 and CDR2 are MNHEY and SMNVEV (reference sequence). There are 13 residues in the CDR3. The CDR3 loop reads CASSLTRYNEQFF. The CDR3 DNA reads TGTGCCAGCAGTTTGACAAGGTACAATGAGCAGTTCTTC.

The V call is TRBV6-1, the J call TRBJ2-1; 10 bases align to TRBD2. The length of the CDR3 is 18 residues. CDR1 is MNHNS and CDR2 is SASEGT in the germline V gene. The V and J ends lost 3 bases and 4 bases, in that order; junction bases with no gene match: 12. This CDR3 reads CASSDVSLAGVGYNEQFF. CDR3 nucleotide sequence: TGTGCCAGCAGTGATGTCTCGCTAGCGGGGGTGGGATACAATGAGCAGTTCTTC.

The chain carries TRBV6-2 or TRBV6-3 and TRBJ2-1, with 9 bases aligning to TRBD2. The CDR3 has 16 residues. V was pared by 0 bases and J by 7 bases, with 7 bases of the junction left unmatched. Germline loops: CDR1 MNHEY, CDR2 SVGEGT. As DNA, the CDR3 is TGTGCCAGCAGTTACTCAGGCGCGGGGGGGCGGAATGAGCAGTTCTTC. Encoded protein: CASSYSGAGGRNEQFF.

Of note for this clone: A read error may account for a junction end that differs from germline. This chain connects TRBV3-1 (or the pseudogene TRBV3-2) to TRBJ2-7; no clear D gene. The CDR3 extends over 11 amino acids. Germline V gene data show CDR1 as LGHDT and CDR2 as YNNKEL (reference sequence). The CDR3 DNA follows: TGTGCCAGCAGCCACCACTACGAGCTGTACTTC. Translated, it gives CASSHHYELYF.